This TCR beta chain was captured in a study of regulatory T cells in long-lasting Graves disease. The study, taken as a whole, reports: Authors noted too few samples as a limitation.

The V gene lost 3 bases and the J gene lost 1 base, with 7 bases spanning the gap. Germline V CDR1 and CDR2: SNHLY, FYNNEI. The CDR3 covers 14 residues. Indicated time point: newly diagnosed GD, antithyroid drugs for less than 3 months. There was RNA extracted from PBMCs, and the TCR library was made from it. Many counts were recorded for this clonotype. Antigen: not known. CDR3 regions were amplified by Arm-PCR using iRepertoire HTBI primers to build TCR beta libraries. TCRdb used MiXCR to reprocess the multiplex PCR reads, holding one entry per CDR3 protein. The data show 500,000 to 700,000 distinct CDR3 sequences, about 15% seen once. This sample was also put to use in a study of T cells in Graves' hyperthyroidism and ophthalmopathy. From that second work: The study based diagnoses on clinical symptoms, serum thyroxine and TRAb, thyroid ultrasound and orbital computed tomography. The TCR CDR3 was amplified in a first-round RT-PCR using the HTBI primer set. Classification by a 13 V-J model distinguished ophthalmopathy from stable hyperthyroidism.

The TCR comes from a woman aged 25 to 39 with Graves disease. The chain recombines TRBV2 with TRBJ1-5; no clear D gene. Sequencing was performed on peripheral blood mononuclear cells (PBMCs), taken at new diagnosis, from a patient treated with antithyroid drugs. The CDR3 protein is CASSDWQSNQPQHF. The CDR3 bases are TGTGCCAGCAGTGACTGGCAGAGCAATCAGCCCCAGCATTTT.